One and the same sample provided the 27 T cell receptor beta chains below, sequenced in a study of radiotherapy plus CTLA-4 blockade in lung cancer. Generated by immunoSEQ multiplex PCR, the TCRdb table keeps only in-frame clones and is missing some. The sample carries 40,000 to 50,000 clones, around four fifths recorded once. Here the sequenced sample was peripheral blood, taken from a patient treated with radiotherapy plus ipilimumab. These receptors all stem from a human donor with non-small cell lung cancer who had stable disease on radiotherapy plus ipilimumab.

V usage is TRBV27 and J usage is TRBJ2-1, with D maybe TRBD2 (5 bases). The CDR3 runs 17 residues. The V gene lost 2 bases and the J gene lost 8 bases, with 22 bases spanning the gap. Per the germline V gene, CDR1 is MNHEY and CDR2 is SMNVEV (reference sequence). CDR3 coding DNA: TGTGCCAGCAGTTTAGTTGTTCCTAAGACGGGAACAGATGAGCAGTTCTTC. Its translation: CASSLVVPKTGTDEQFF.

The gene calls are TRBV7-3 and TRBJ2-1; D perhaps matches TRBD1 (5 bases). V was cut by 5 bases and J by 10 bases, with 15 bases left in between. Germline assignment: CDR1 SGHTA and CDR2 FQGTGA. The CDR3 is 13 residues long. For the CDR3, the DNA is TGTGCCAGCAGCCAGGTGGGGTCAGGGGAGCAGTTCTTC. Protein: CASSQVGSGEQFF. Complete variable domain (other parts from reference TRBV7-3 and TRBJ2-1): GAGVSQTPSNKVTEKGKYVELRCDPISGHTALYWYRQSLGQGPEFLIYFQGTGAADDSGLPNDRFFAVRPEGSVSTLKIQRTERGDSAVYLCASSQVGSGEQFFGPGTRLTVL.

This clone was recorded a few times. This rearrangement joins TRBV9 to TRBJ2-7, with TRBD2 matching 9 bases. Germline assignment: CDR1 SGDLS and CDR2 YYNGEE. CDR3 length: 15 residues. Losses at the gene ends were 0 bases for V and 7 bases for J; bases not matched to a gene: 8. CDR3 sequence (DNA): TGTGCCAGCAGCGTAGGGGCGGGAGGGCCGTGGGAGCAGTACTTC. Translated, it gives CASSVGAGGPWEQYF.

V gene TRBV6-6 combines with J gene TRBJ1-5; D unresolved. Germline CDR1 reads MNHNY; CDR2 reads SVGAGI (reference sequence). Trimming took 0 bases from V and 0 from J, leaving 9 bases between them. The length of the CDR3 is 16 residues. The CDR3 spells CASSYSRQYSNQPQHF. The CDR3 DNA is TGTGCCAGCAGTTACTCGAGGCAATATAGCAATCAGCCCCAGCATTTT.

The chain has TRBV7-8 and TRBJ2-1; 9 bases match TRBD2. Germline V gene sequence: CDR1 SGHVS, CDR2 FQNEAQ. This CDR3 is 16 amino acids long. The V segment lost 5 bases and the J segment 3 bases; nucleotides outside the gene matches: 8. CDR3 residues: CASSASGTSSYNEQFF. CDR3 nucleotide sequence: TGTGCCAGCAGCGCCTCCGGGACTAGCAGCTACAATGAGCAGTTCTTC.

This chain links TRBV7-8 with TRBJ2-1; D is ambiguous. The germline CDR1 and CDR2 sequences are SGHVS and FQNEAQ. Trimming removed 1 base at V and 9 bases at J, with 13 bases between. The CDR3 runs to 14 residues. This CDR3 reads CASSLVLGGSEQFF. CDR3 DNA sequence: TGTGCCAGCAGCTTAGTTCTCGGCGGATCTGAGCAGTTCTTC.

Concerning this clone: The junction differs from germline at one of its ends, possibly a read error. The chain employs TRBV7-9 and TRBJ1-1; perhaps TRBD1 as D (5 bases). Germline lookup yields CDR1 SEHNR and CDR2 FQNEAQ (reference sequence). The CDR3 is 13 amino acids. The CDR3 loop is CASSPRGGSPEIF. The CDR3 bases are TGTGCCAGCAGCCCCCGGGGGGGGAGCCCCGAGATCTTT.

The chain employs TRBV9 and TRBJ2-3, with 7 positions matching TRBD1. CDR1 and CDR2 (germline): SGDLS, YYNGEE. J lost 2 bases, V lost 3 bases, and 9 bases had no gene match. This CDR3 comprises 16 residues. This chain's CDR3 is CASSARQGVNTDTQYF. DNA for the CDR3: TGTGCCAGCAGCGCCAGACAGGGAGTCAACACAGATACGCAGTATTTT. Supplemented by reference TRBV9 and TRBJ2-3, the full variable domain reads DSGVTQTPKHLITATGQRVTLRCSPRSGDLSVYWYQQSLDQGLQFLIQYYNGEERAKGNILERFSAQQFPDLHSELNLSSLELGDSALYFCASSARQGVNTDTQYFGPGTRLTVL.

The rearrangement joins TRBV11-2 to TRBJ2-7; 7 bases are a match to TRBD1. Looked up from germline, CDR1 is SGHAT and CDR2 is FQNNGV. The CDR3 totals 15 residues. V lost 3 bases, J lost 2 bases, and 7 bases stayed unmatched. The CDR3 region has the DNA TGTGCCAGCAGCTTCGGACAGGCCGAGACCTACGAGCAGTACTTC. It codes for CASSFGQAETYEQYF.

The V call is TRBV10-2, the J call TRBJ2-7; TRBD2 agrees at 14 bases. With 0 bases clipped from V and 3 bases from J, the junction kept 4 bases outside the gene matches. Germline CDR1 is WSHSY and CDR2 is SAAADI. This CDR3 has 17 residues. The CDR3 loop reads CASSESRGLAGVYEQYF. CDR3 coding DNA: TGCGCCAGCAGTGAGTCGAGGGGACTAGCGGGAGTCTACGAGCAGTACTTC.

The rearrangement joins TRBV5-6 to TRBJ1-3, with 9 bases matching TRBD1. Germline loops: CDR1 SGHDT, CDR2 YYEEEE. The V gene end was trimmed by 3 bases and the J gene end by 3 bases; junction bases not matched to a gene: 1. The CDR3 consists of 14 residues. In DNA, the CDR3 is TGTGCCAGCAGCTGGGACAGGGTTGGAAACACCATATATTTT. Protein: CASSWDRVGNTIYF.

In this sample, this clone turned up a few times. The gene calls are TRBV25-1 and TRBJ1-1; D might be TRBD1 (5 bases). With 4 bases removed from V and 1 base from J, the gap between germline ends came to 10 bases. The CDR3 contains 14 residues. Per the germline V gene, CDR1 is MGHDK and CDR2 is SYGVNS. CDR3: CASSGGTGNTEAFF. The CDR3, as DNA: TGTGCCAGCAGTGGGGGGACTGGGAACACTGAAGCTTTCTTT.

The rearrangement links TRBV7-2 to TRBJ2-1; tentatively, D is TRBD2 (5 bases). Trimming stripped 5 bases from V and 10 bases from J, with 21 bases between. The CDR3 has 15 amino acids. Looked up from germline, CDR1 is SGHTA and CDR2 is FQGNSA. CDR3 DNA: TGTGCCAGCAGCGAAATCCGGACGGCTACGGGGGAGCAGTTCTTC. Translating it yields CASSEIRTATGEQFF.

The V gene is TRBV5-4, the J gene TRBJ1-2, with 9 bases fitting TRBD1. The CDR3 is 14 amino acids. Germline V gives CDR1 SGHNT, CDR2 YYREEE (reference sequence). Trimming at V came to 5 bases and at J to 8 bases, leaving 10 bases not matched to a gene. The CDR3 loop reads CASSHPDRGGGYTF. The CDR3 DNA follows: TGTGCCAGCAGTCACCCGGACAGGGGCGGCGGCTACACCTTC.

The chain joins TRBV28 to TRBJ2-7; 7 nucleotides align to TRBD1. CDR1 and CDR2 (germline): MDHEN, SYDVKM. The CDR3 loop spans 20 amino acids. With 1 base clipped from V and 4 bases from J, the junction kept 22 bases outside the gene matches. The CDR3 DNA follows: TGTGCCAGCAGTTTATTCTTACACCGGGACAGACTCCAATCTTTTTACGAGCAGTACTTC. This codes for CASSLFLHRDRLQSFYEQYF. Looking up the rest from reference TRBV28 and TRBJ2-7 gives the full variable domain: DVKVTQSSRYLVKRTGEKVFLECVQDMDHENMFWYRQDPGLGLRLIYFSYDVKMKEKGDIPEGYSVSREKKERFSLILESASTNQTSMYLCASSLFLHRDRLQSFYEQYFGPGTRLTVT.

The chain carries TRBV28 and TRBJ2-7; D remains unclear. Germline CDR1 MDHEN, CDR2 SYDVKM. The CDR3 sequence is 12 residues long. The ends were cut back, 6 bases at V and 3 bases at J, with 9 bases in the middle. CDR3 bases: TGTGCCAGCAGCAGAGGCGGCTACGAGCAGTACTTC. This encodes CASSRGGYEQYF.

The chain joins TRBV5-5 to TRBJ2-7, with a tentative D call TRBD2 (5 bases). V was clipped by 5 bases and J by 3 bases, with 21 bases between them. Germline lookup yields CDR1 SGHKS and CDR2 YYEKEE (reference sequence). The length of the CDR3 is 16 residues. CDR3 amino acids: CASSQRTGLQFYEQYF. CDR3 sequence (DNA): TGTGCCAGCAGTCAAAGAACCGGACTGCAATTCTACGAGCAGTACTTC.

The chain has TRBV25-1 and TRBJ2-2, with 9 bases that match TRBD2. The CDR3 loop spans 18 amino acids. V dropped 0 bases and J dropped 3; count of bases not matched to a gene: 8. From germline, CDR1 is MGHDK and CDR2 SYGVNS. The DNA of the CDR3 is TGTGCCAGCAGTGAATATACCGCGGGAGGGCCCTACACCGGGGAGCTGTTTTTT. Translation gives CASSEYTAGGPYTGELFF.

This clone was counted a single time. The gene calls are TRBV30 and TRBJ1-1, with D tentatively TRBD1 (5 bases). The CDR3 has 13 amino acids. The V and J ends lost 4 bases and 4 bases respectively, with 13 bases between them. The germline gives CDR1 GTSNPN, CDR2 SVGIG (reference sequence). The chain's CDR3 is CAWTKGVGTEAFF. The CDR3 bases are TGTGCCTGGACCAAAGGGGTCGGCACTGAAGCTTTCTTT.

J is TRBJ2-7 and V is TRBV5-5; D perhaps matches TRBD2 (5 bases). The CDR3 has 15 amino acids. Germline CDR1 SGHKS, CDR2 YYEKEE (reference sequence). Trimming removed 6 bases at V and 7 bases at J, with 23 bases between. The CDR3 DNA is TGTGCCAGCATCCTAGCCCTATCGCACCCGGGGGAGCAGTACTTC. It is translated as CASILALSHPGEQYF.

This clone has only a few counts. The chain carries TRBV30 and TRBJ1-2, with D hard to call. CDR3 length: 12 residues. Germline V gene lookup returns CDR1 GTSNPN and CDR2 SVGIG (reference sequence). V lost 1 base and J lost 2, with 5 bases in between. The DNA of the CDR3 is TGTGCCTGGAGTGCAGGAAACTATGGCTACACCTTC. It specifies CAWSAGNYGYTF.

CDR3 sequence reads: CASSSAAGSRSGANVLTF. The CDR3 region has the DNA TGTGCCAGCTCTTCGGCGGCGGGGTCCCGATCTGGGGCCAACGTCCTGACTTTC. The J gene is TRBJ2-6, the V gene TRBV18; possible D gene TRBD2, 6 bases. V was shortened by 6 bases and J by 1 base, with 19 bases between the two germline ends. Germline V gene lookup returns CDR1 KGHSH and CDR2 LQKENI. This CDR3 has 18 residues.

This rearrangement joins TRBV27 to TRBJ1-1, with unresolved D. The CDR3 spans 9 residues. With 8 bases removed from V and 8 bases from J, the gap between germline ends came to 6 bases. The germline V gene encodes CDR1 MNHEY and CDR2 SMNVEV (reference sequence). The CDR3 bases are TGTGCCAGCTGCGGCGAAGCTTTCTTT. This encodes CASCGEAFF.

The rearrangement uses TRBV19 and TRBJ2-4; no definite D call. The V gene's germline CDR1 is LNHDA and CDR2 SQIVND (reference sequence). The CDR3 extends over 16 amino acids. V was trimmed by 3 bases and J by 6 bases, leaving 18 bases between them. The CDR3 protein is CASSMGSLPLGNIQYF. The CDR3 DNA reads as TGTGCCAGTAGTATGGGCAGCTTACCGTTGGGAAACATTCAGTACTTC. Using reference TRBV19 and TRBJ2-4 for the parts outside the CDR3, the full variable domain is DGGITQSPKYLFRKEGQNVTLSCEQNLNHDAMYWYRQDPGQGLRLIYYSQIVNDFQKGDIAEGYSVSREKKESFPLTVTSAQKNPTAFYLCASSMGSLPLGNIQYFGAGTRLSVL.

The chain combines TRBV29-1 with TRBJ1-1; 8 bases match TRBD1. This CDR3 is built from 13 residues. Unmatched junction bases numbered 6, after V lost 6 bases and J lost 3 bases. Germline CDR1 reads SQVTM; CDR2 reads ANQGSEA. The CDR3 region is CSVRQGADTEAFF. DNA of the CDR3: TGCAGCGTCCGTCAGGGGGCGGACACTGAAGCTTTCTTT. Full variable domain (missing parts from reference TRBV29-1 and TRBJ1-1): SAVISQKPSRDICQRGTSLTIQCQVDSQVTMMFWYRQQPGQSLTLIATANQGSEATYESGFVIDKFPISRPNLTFSTLTVSNMSPEDSSIYLCSVRQGADTEAFFGQGTRLTVV.

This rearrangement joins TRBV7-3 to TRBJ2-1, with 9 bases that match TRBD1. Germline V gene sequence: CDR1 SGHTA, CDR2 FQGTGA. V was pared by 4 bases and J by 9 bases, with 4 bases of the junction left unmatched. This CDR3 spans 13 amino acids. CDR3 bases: TGTGCCAGCAGCTCAGGGACAGGGAGTGAGCAGTTCTTC. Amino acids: CASSSGTGSEQFF.

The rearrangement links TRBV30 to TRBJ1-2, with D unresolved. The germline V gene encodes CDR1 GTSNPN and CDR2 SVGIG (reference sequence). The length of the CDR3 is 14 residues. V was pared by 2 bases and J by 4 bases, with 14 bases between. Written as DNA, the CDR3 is TGTGCCTGGAGTCGAGGAGGGAAGGGCTATGGCTACACCTTC. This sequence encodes CAWSRGGKGYGYTF.